This T cell receptor beta chain was obtained from a study of response to subunit inactivated influenza vaccine. The study, taken as a whole, reports: A suggestion made by the authors is that each seasonal influenza vaccination recruits few new T cells.

CDR1 MNHEY and CDR2 SMNVEV come from the germline V gene (reference sequence). The CDR3 has 16 amino acids. The V segment lost 6 bases and the J segment 4 bases; nucleotides outside the gene matches: 12. TCRdb re-derived calls from the RT-PCR reads in MiXCR, one entry per CDR3 protein. This table holds roughly 500,000 distinct CDR3 sequences, approximately 15% found once. Regarding this clonotype: What it binds is unknown.

This sequence originates from a man aged 50 to 69 who received an inactivated influenza vaccine. This chain joins TRBV27 and TRBJ2-1, with 7 bases lining up with TRBD1. The sequencing used CD4+ T cells sorted from PBMCs, collected around 25 months after vaccination. The CDR3 DNA is TGTGCCAGCAGATCCACAGGGGCGGTCGCTTACAATGAGCAGTTCTTC. Encoded protein: CASRSTGAVAYNEQFF.